Following are 20 T cell receptor beta chains from one sample sequenced in a study of Ad26.COV2.S vaccination and SARS-CoV-2 variants. Libraries were prepared by immunoSEQ multiplex PCR; TCRdb keeps only in-frame clonotypes and omits some of them. This sample has fewer than 400,000 clones, with roughly nine tenths found just once. Indicated treatment: some 20 received Ad26.COV2.S at low or high dose, single or two shots; about five received placebo; per-sample allocation not given. Samples came from day 63 after the first vaccine or placebo injection. Sample: peripheral blood, taken in a trial of Ad26.COV2.S vaccine versus placebo. These receptors were obtained from a person aged 18-65 years who received the Ad26.COV2.S COVID-19 vaccine or a placebo.

Only one count was recorded for this clone. The rearrangement joins TRBV7-2 to TRBJ2-1, with 10 bases lining up with TRBD2. Germline values: CDR1 SGHTA, CDR2 FQGNSA. Trimming cost V 2 bases and J 6 bases; bases outside gene matches: 13. The CDR3 has 18 amino acids. In DNA, the CDR3 is TGTGCCAGCAGCTTAAACGGGAGGCCTAGCGGGAGTTTCAATGAGCAGTTCTTC. Protein: CASSLNGRPSGSFNEQFF.

The chain has TRBV6-6 and TRBJ1-2, with unresolved D. CDR1 MNHNY and CDR2 SVGAGI come from the germline V gene (reference sequence). The CDR3 contains 13 residues. Trimming cost V 4 bases and J 4 bases, with 10 bases left between them. The CDR3 DNA reads TGTGCCAGCAGTTCAGAGTCATTCTATGGCTACACCTTC. It translates to CASSSESFYGYTF.

V usage is TRBV7-2 and J usage is TRBJ2-2; D is possibly TRBD2 (5 bases). Trimming removed 1 base at V and 0 bases at J, with 9 bases between. This CDR3 region has 16 residues. Germline assignment: CDR1 SGHTA and CDR2 FQGNSA. The CDR3 loop reads CASSLGLAANTGELFF. CDR3 nucleotide sequence: TGTGCCAGCAGCTTAGGGCTAGCAGCGAACACCGGGGAGCTGTTTTTT.

This chain connects TRBV11-2 to TRBJ1-1; D may be TRBD1 (5 bases). Per the germline V gene, CDR1 is SGHAT and CDR2 is FQNNGV. This CDR3 is built from 15 residues. Between the trimmed V and J ends, which lost 6 bases and 4 bases, there was a span of 18 bases. For the CDR3, the DNA is TGTGCCAGCAGTTCATCAGGGTCTTCGGGCACTGAAGCTTTCTTT. It translates to CASSSSGSSGTEAFF.

As DNA, the CDR3 is TGTGCCAGCAGCGCGGGGGGCTCCTACAATGAGCAGTTCTTC. Its protein product is CASSAGGSYNEQFF. V usage is TRBV9 and J usage is TRBJ2-1; 7 bases match TRBD2. The CDR3 has 14 amino acids. V dropped 3 bases and J dropped 0; count of bases not matched to a gene: 0. The germline CDR1 and CDR2 sequences are SGDLS and YYNGEE.

The chain has TRBV2 and TRBJ1-5; D is perhaps TRBD1 (5 bases). V was pared by 6 bases and J by 2 bases, with 20 bases between. The V gene's germline CDR1 is SNHLY and CDR2 FYNNEI. The CDR3 has 17 amino acids. The CDR3 nucleotides read TGTGCCAGCAGCGTCTATTCCGGGACGGGGGGCAATCAGCCCCAGCATTTT. Translation: CASSVYSGTGGNQPQHF.

The chain links TRBV6-4 to TRBJ2-3; D unclear. This CDR3 region has 12 residues. Germline values: CDR1 MRHNA, CDR2 SNTAGT. V lost 0 bases to trimming and J lost 3 bases, with 1 base between them. This chain's CDR3 is CASSDSTDTQYF. The CDR3 DNA reads as TGTGCCAGCAGTGACTCTACAGATACGCAGTATTTT.

The J gene is TRBJ2-3, the V gene TRBV27; 11 bases are a match to TRBD2. The trim removed 5 bases at V and 9 bases at J, leaving 25 bases unmatched. The CDR3 consists of 20 residues. CDR1 is MNHEY and CDR2 is SMNVEV in the germline V gene (reference sequence). The CDR3 region is CASSVGQGRRVAGGPVTQYF. In DNA form, the CDR3 reads TGTGCCAGCAGTGTCGGACAGGGCCGAAGGGTAGCGGGAGGGCCTGTCACGCAGTATTTT.

The J gene is TRBJ2-7, the V gene TRBV11-2; D is perhaps TRBD1 or TRBD2 (5 bases each). The V gene lost 1 base and the J gene lost 1 base, with 5 bases spanning the gap. The germline CDR1 and CDR2 sequences are SGHAT and FQNNGV. The CDR3 has 13 residues. In DNA form, the CDR3 reads TGTGCCAGCAGCTTAGGGGGGTCCTACGAGCAGTACGTC. It specifies CASSLGGSYEQYV.

The chain is built from TRBV6-1 and TRBJ1-1; unclear D gene. The CDR3 loop spans 13 amino acids. The ends were cut back, 2 bases at V and 5 bases at J, with 9 bases in the middle. Germline loops: CDR1 MNHNS, CDR2 SASEGT. The CDR3 here is CASSESLGTEAFF. CDR3 coding DNA: TGTGCCAGCAGTGAATCTCTGGGGACTGAAGCTTTCTTT.

The chain is built from TRBV4-3 and TRBJ1-5; D is unresolved. This CDR3 has 14 amino acids. CDR1 is LGHNA, CDR2 YSLEER, per germline. Trimming shortened V by 0 bases and J by 6 bases, and 9 bases separated the two germline ends. In DNA, the CDR3 is TGCGCCAGCAGCCAAGAAGAGGAGGGTCAGCCCCAGCATTTT. It translates to CASSQEEEGQPQHF.

This chain uses TRBV6-5 with TRBJ2-3; 7 bases are shared with TRBD2. The germline V gene encodes CDR1 MNHEY and CDR2 SVGAGI. The CDR3 totals 12 residues. Germline trimming cut 4 bases from V and 9 bases from J; bases unmatched to any gene: 4. For the CDR3, the DNA is TGTGCCAGCAGTTCCACTAGCGAAACGCAGTATTTT. Translating it yields CASSSTSETQYF.

The chain has TRBV18 and TRBJ1-6; D uncertain. Germline assignment: CDR1 KGHSH and CDR2 LQKENI. The V end was cut by 3 bases, the J end by 8 bases, with 11 bases between. This CDR3 spans 14 amino acids. Written as DNA, the CDR3 is TGTGCCAGCTCACCGGATGAGGTTTATTCACCCCTCCACTTT. This sequence encodes CASSPDEVYSPLHF.

This clone has just one count. The chain recombines TRBV5-4 with TRBJ2-3, with TRBD2 matching 8 bases. J lost 3 bases, V lost 3 bases, and 9 bases had no gene match. This CDR3 comprises 16 residues. CDR1 and CDR2 from the germline V gene are SGHNT and YYREEE (reference sequence). Written as DNA, the CDR3 is TGTGCCAGCAGCTCCTATTCCCAGCGGGGGACAGATACGCAGTATTTT. It is translated as CASSSYSQRGTDTQYF.

The chain employs TRBV11-2 and TRBJ2-5; no reliable D call. Germline V CDR1 and CDR2: SGHAT, FQNNGV. The germline V and J ends were trimmed by 2 bases and 1 base, with 8 bases remaining between them. The CDR3 is 14 residues long. CDR3 in amino acids: CASSLYSLQETQYF. CDR3 nucleotides: TGTGCCAGCAGCTTATACAGCCTCCAAGAGACCCAGTACTTC. Complete variable domain (other parts from reference TRBV11-2 and TRBJ2-5): EAGVAQSPRYKIIEKRQSVAFWCNPISGHATLYWYQQILGQGPKLLIQFQNNGVVDDSQLPKDRFSAERLKGVDSTLKIQPAKLEDSAVYLCASSLYSLQETQYFGPGTRLLVL.

The rearrangement uses TRBV10-1 and TRBJ1-4; 8 nucleotides line up with TRBD1. With V trimmed by 6 bases and J by 0 bases, 6 bases remained unmatched. Germline CDR1 and CDR2: WNHNN and SYGVQD (reference sequence). This CDR3 spans 16 amino acids. CDR3 DNA: TGCGCCAGCAGCCCTGGACAGGGCGCAACTAATGAAAAACTGTTTTTT. Its protein is CASSPGQGATNEKLFF.

The chain uses TRBV28 and TRBJ2-3, with unresolved D. Trimming took off 8 bases at V and 6 bases at J, with 21 bases between the two ends. In germline, CDR1 is MDHEN, CDR2 SYDVKM. CDR3 size: 15 residues. CDR3 DNA: TGTGCCAGCGCCCTCTCGGAAGCGTTCACCGATACGCAGTATTTT. Residues: CASALSEAFTDTQYF. Combining the CDR3 with reference TRBV28 and TRBJ2-3 gives the whole variable domain DVKVTQSSRYLVKRTGEKVFLECVQDMDHENMFWYRQDPGLGLRLIYFSYDVKMKEKGDIPEGYSVSREKKERFSLILESASTNQTSMYLCASALSEAFTDTQYFGPGTRLTVL.

This sequence joins TRBV4-3 and TRBJ2-1; the D call may be TRBD1 or TRBD2 (5 bases each). Germline CDR1 reads LGHNA; CDR2 reads YSLEER. The length of the CDR3 is 17 residues. V lost 0 bases and J 4 bases, leaving 16 bases between the germline ends. CDR3 nucleotides: TGCGCCAGCAGCCAAGAATTAAACGGGGCCAATTACAATGAGCAGTTCTTC. Protein product: CASSQELNGANYNEQFF.

This clone was observed once. The V gene is TRBV19, the J gene TRBJ2-3; 7 nucleotides agree with TRBD1. Trimming removed 3 bases from V and 13 bases from J; junction bases left unmatched: 7. The CDR3 has 12 residues. CDR1 is LNHDA, CDR2 SQIVND, per germline (reference sequence). The CDR3 reads CASSIGDSDEYF. The CDR3 DNA follows: TGTGCCAGTAGTATTGGGGACAGCGACGAGTATTTT.

The chain combines TRBV6-5 with TRBJ1-2; the D is unclear. Trimming took off 2 bases at V and 6 bases at J, with 13 bases between the two ends. Per germline, CDR1 MNHEY and CDR2 SVGAGI. CDR3 length: 14 amino acids. As DNA, the CDR3 is TGTGCCAGCAGTTACCACGGTGGCCAGAATGGCTACACCTTC. Its translation is CASSYHGGQNGYTF.